A single sample gave rise to the 5 T cell receptor beta chains below, sequenced in a study of blood T cell repertoires in COVID-19. The protocol was immunoSEQ multiplex PCR, while the TCRdb copy is restricted to in-frame clones and leaves out a portion. The repertoire holds under 200,000 clones, with around 86% as singletons. The sequencing sample was made of peripheral blood. Receptors were obtained from a man in his 70s with acute or convalescent COVID-19.

In this sample, this clone turned up a few times. The gene calls are TRBV6-1 and TRBJ1-3, with D tentatively TRBD1 (5 bases). The V gene's germline CDR1 is MNHNS and CDR2 SASEGT. The CDR3 totals 14 residues. V was shortened by 1 base and J by 7 bases, with 11 bases between the two germline ends. Written as DNA, the CDR3 is TGTGCCAGCAGTGAAGGGGCCCGGGGGAACACCATATATTTT. Translation gives CASSEGARGNTIYF.

The V call is TRBV19, the J call TRBJ1-5, with TRBD1 as a possible D gene (5 bases). The germline V and J ends were trimmed by 6 bases and 6 bases, with 18 bases remaining between them. The CDR3 is 15 residues long. Germline assignment: CDR1 LNHDA and CDR2 SQIVND (reference sequence). DNA for the CDR3: TGTGCCAGTAGCCGGGGGACCCACCAGGGTCAGCCCCAGCATTTT. Amino acids: CASSRGTHQGQPQHF.

This chain connects TRBV3-1 (or the pseudogene TRBV3-2) to TRBJ1-2, with 7 bases matching TRBD1. This CDR3 has 16 amino acids. The V segment lost 5 bases and the J segment 7 bases; nucleotides outside the gene matches: 16. Looked up from germline, CDR1 is LGHDT and CDR2 is YNNKEL (reference sequence). The CDR3 bases are TGTGCCAGCAGCGCTACTTGGGACAGCGGCTCGAGTGGCTACACCTTC. This encodes CASSATWDSGSSGYTF.

V is TRBV6-2 or TRBV6-3 and J is TRBJ2-7; D possibly corresponds to TRBD2 (5 bases). Germline V gene lookup returns CDR1 MNHEY and CDR2 SVGEGT. V was cut by 4 bases and J by 4 bases, with 20 bases left in between. The CDR3 runs 16 residues. As DNA, the CDR3 is TGTGCCAGCAGTTTTCGGTTGAGGGAACAGTCGTACGAGCAGTACTTC. This sequence encodes CASSFRLREQSYEQYF.

This clone was seen a single time. The V call is TRBV7-9, the J call TRBJ1-5; 7 bases align to TRBD1. V lost 4 bases and J lost 1; bases outside the gene matches: 4. This CDR3 contains 15 residues. Germline-derived CDR1 and CDR2 are SEHNR and FQNEAQ (reference sequence). The CDR3 DNA reads TGTGCCAGCAGCTGGACAGGCGGGAGCAATCAGCCCCAGCATTTT. Amino acid sequence: CASSWTGGSNQPQHF.